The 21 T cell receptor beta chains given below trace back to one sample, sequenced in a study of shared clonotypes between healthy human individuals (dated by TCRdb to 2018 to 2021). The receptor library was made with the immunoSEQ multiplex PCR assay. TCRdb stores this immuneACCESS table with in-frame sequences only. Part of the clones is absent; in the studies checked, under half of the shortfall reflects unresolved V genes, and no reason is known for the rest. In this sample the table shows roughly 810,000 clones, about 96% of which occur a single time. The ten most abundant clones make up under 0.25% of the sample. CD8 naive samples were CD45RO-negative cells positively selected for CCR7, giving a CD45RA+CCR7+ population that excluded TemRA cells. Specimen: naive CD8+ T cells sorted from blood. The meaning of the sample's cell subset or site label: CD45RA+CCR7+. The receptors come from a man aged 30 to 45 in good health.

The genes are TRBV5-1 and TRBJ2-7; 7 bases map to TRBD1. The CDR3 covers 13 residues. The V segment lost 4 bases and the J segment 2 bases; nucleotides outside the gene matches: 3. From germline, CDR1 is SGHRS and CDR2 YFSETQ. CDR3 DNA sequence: TGCGCCAGCAGCATGGGGACAGCCTACGAGCAGTACTTC. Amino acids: CASSMGTAYEQYF.

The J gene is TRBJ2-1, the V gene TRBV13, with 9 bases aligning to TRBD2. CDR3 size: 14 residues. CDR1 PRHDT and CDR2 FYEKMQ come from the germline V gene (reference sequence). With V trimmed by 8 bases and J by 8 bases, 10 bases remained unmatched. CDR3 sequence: CASFGLAGPDEQFF. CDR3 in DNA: TGTGCCAGCTTTGGGCTAGCGGGACCGGATGAGCAGTTCTTC. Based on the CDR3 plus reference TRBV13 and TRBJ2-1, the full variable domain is AAGVIQSPRHLIKEKRETATLKCYPIPRHDTVYWYQQGPGQDPQFLISFYEKMQSDKGSIPDRFSAQQFSDYHSELNMSSLELGDSALYFCASFGLAGPDEQFFGPGTRLTVL.

The CDR3 loop is CASSPQTSPSTDTQYF. For the CDR3, the DNA is TGTGCCAGCTCACCACAGACCTCCCCTAGCACAGATACGCAGTATTTT. The chain has TRBV18 and TRBJ2-3; D gene ambiguous. CDR3 length: 16 residues. V lost 1 base to trimming and J lost 0 bases, with 11 bases between them. CDR1 and CDR2 (germline): KGHSH, LQKENI.

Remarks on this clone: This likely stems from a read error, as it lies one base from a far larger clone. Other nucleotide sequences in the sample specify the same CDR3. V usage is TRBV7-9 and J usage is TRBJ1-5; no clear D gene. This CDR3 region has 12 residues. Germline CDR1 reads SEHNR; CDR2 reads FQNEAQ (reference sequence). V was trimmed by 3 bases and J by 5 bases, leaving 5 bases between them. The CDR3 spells CASSFGDQPQHF. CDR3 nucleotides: TGTGCCAGCAGCTTTGGGGATCAGCCCCAGCATTTT.

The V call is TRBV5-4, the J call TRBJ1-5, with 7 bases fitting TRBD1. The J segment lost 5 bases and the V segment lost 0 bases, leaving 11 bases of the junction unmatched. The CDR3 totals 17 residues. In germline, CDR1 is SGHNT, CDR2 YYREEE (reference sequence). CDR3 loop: CASSLGWRQGDDQPQHF. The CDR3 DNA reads TGTGCCAGCAGCTTGGGTTGGAGACAGGGTGATGATCAGCCCCAGCATTTT.

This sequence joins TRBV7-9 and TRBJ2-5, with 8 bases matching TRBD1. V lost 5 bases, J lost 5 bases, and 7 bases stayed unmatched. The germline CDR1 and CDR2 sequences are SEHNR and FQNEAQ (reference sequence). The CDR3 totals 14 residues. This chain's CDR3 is CASSPRTGRETQYF. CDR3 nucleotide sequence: TGTGCCAGCAGCCCGAGGACAGGGCGGGAGACCCAGTACTTC.

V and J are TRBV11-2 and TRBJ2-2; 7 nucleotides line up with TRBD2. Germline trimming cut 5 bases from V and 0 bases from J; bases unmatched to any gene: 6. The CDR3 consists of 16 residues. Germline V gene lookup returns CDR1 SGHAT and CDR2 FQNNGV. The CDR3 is CASSTITSANTGELFF. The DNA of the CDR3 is TGTGCCAGCAGCACGATTACTAGCGCGAACACCGGGGAGCTGTTTTTT.

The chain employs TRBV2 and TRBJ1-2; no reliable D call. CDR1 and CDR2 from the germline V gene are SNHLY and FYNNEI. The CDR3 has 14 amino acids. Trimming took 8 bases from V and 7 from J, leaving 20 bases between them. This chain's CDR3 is CASHGRPQLGGYTF. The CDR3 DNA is TGTGCCAGCCATGGACGGCCGCAATTAGGTGGCTACACCTTC.

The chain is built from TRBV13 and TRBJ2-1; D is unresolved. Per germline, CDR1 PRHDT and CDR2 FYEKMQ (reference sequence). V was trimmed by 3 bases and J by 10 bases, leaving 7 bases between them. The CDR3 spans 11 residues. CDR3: CASSLAREQFF. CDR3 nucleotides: TGTGCCAGCAGCTTGGCCAGGGAGCAGTTCTTC.

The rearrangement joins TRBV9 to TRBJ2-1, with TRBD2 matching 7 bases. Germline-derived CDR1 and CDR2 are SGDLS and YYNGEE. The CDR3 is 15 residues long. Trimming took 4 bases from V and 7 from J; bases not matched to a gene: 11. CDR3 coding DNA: TGTGCCAGCAGCATAACTAGCGTCCTCGGGAATGAGCAGTTCTTC. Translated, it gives CASSITSVLGNEQFF.

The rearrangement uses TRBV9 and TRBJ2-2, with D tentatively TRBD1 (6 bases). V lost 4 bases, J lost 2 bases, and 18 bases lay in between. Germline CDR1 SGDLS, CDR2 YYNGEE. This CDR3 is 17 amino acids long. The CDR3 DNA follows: TGTGCCAGCAGCTTCTCGCGACAGGAGCCTAACACCGGGGAGCTGTTTTTT. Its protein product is CASSFSRQEPNTGELFF. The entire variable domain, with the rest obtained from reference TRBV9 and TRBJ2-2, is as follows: DSGVTQTPKHLITATGQRVTLRCSPRSGDLSVYWYQQSLDQGLQFLIQYYNGEERAKGNILERFSAQQFPDLHSELNLSSLELGDSALYFCASSFSRQEPNTGELFFGEGSRLTVL.

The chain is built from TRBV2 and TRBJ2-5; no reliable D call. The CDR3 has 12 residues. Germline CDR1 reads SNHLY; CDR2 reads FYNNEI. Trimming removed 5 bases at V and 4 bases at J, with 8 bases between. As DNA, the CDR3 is TGTGCCAGCAGTTCGTTTCTAGAGACCCAGTACTTC. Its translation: CASSSFLETQYF.

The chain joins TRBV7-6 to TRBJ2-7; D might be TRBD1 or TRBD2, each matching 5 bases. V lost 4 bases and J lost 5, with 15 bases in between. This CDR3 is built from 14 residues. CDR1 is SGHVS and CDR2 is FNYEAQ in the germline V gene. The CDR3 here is CASSSALGVHEQYF. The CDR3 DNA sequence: TGTGCCAGCAGCTCCGCGTTGGGGGTGCACGAGCAGTACTTC.

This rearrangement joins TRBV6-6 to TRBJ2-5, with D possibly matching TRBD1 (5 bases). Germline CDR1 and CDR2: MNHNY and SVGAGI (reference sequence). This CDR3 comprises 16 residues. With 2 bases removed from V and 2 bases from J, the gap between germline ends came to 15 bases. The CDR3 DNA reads TGTGCCAGCAGTTACGCATACAGGTTGGAACAAGAGACCCAGTACTTC. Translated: CASSYAYRLEQETQYF.

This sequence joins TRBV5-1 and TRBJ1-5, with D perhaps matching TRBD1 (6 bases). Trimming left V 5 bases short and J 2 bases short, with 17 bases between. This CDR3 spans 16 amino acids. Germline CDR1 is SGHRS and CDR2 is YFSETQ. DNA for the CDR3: TGCGCCAGCAGATTAACAGGGAATGATGGCAATCAGCCCCAGCATTTT. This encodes CASRLTGNDGNQPQHF.

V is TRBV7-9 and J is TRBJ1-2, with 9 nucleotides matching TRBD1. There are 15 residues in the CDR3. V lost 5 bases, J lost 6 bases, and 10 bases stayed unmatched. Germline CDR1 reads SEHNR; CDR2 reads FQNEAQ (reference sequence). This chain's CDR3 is CASSPEGQGNNGYTF. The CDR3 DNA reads TGTGCCAGCAGCCCTGAGGGACAGGGAAATAATGGCTACACCTTC.

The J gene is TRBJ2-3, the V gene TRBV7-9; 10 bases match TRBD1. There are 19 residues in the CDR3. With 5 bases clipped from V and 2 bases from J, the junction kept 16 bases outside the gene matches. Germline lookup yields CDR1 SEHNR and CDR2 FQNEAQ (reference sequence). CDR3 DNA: TGTGCCAGCAGCCCCCCCGCCGGGACAGGGGACTTTACCACAGATACGCAGTATTTT. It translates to CASSPPAGTGDFTTDTQYF.

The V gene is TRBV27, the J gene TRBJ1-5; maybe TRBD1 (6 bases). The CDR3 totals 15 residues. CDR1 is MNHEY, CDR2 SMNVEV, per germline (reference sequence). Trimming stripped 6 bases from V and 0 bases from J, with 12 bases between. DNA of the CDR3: TGTGCCAGCAGCCATGAACAGGGTAGCAATCAGCCCCAGCATTTT. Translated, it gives CASSHEQGSNQPQHF.

CDR3 bases: TGTGCCAGCAGTGAAGGGGGCCTGAGCTCCTACGAGCAGTACTTC. This encodes CASSEGGLSSYEQYF. The chain uses TRBV6-1 and TRBJ2-7; D possibly corresponds to TRBD1 (5 bases). The CDR3 length is 15 residues. V lost 1 base and J lost 0, with 10 bases in between. Per the germline V gene, CDR1 is MNHNS and CDR2 is SASEGT.

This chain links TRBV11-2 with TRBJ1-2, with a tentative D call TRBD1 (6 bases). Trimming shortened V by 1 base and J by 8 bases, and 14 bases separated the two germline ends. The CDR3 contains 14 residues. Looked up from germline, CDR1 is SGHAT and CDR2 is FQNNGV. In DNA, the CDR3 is TGTGCCAGCAGCTTAGGAGCAGGGGCGCAGGGCTACACCTTC. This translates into CASSLGAGAQGYTF.

CDR3 bases: TGCGCCAGCAGCCACCGGGACAGGCTATTCGAGCAGTTCTTC. Its protein product is CASSHRDRLFEQFF. V is TRBV5-1 and J is TRBJ2-1, with TRBD1 identical over 8 bases. CDR1 is SGHRS and CDR2 is YFSETQ in the germline V gene. With V trimmed by 4 bases and J by 10 bases, 10 bases remained unmatched. The CDR3 has 14 amino acids. Supplemented by reference TRBV5-1 and TRBJ2-1, the full variable domain reads KAGVTQTPRYLIKTRGQQVTLSCSPISGHRSVSWYQQTPGQGLQFLFEYFSETQRNKGNFPGRFSGRQFSNSRSEMNVSTLELGDSALYLCASSHRDRLFEQFFGPGTRLTVL.